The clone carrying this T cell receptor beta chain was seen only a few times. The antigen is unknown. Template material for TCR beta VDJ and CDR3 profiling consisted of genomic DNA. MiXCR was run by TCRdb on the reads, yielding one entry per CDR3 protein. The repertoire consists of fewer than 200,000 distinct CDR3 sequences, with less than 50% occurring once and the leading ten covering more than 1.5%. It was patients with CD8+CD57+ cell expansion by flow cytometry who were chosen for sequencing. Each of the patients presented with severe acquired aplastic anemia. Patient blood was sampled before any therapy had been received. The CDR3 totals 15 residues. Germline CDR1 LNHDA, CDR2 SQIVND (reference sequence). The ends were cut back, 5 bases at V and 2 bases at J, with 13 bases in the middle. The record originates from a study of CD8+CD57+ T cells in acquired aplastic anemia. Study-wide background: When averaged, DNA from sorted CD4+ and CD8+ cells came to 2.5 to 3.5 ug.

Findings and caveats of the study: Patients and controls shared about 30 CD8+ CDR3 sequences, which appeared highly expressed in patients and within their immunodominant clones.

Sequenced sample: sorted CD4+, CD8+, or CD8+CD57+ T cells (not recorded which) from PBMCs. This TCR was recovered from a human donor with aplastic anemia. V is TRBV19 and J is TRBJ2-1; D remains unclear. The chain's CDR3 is CASSARVAPYNEQFF. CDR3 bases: TGTGCCAGTAGTGCCCGGGTGGCTCCCTACAATGAGCAGTTCTTC.